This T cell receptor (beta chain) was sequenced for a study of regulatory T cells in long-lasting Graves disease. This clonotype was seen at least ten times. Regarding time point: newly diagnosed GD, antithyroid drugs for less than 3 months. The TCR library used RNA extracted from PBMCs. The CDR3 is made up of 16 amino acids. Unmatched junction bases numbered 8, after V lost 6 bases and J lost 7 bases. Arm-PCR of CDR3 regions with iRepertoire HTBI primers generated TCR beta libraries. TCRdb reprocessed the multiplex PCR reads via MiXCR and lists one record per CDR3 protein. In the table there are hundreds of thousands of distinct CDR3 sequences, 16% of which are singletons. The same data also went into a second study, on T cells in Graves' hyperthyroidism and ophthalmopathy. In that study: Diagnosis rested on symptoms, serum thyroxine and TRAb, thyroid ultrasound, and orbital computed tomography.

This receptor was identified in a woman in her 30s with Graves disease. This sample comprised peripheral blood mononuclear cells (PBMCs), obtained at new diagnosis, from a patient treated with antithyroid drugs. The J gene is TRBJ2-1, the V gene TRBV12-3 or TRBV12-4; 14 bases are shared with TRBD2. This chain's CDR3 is CASSRGLAGGRNEQFF. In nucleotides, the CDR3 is TGTGCCAGCAGCCGTGGACTAGCGGGAGGTCGAAATGAGCAGTTCTTC.